This TCR beta chain derives from a study of blood T cells in healthy people across ages. Points from the study as a whole: More naive CD4+ cells and higher diversity marked long-lived donors relative to aged donors.

Comments on this clonotype: Its target is not known.

With each sample, at least 6 micrograms of total RNA were extracted. Germline trimming cut 6 bases from V and 7 bases from J; bases unmatched to any gene: 0. Germline CDR1 LGHNT, CDR2 FRNRAP. The CDR3 runs 12 residues. Combining a sample-barcoded 5' primer with a J-beta primer mix, a second PCR ran for about 6 to 12 cycles. TCRdb fed the 5' RACE reads into MiXCR, producing one record per CDR3 protein. Here the sample spans around 2 million distinct CDR3 sequences, more than 35% being singletons. This clonotype was sampled from a human donor in good health. The sample was blood. V usage is TRBV12-5 and J usage is TRBJ2-1, with 10 positions matching TRBD1. As DNA, the CDR3 is TGTGCTAGTGGGGACAGGGGGAATGAGCAGTTCTTC. This encodes CASGDRGNEQFF.